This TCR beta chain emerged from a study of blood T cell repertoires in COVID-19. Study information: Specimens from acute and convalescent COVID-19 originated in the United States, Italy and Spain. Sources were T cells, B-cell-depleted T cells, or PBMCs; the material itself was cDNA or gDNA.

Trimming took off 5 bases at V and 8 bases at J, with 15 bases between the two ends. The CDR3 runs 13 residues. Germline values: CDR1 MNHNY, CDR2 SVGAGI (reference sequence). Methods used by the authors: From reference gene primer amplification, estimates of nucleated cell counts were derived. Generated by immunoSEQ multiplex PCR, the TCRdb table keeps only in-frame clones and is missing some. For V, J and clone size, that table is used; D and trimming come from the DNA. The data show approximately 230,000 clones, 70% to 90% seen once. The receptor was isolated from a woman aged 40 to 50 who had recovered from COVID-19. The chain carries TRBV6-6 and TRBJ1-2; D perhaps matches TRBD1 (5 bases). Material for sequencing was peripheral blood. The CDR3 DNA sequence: TGTGCCAGCAGTGATACTGACAGTCACGGCTACACCTTC. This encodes CASSDTDSHGYTF.